Included here is one TCR beta chain sequence, with context. The sample holds many counts of this clonotype. No cognate antigen has been identified for it. Base quality data are lacking; no much larger clone is found one base away. The TCR beta CDR3 regions were amplified from the RNA transcripts. For the first round of RT-PCR on the TCR CDR3, the HTBI primer set was used together with the Qiagen OneStep RT-PCR kit. Libraries were constructed in a second round of multiplex PCR, after which size selection and purification were performed. Sequencing of the libraries was done on an Illumina HiSeq2000 using paired-end 100 bp reads. In the original analysis: SOAPnuke was used to process the raw data, with reads discarded if the reads contained adapters or uncalled bases, had a mean Phred below 15, or lacked an exact constant-primer or identifier match. COPE v1.2.5 was used to merge high-quality paired reads, and clonotypes were defined as unique nucleotide sequences. Clonotypes were aligned to IMGT TRBV, TRBD and TRBJ reference segments using MiTCR v1.1. The analysis was restricted to V-J combinations with a frequency above 0.0001, which together covered 99.2% of the repertoires. The TCS score was defined as the ratio of F50 (clonal expansion) to E x V (chaos), calculated using BLOSUM62-based TCRdist between CDR3 peptides within each V-J. Welch's t-statistics and random forest reduced 514 V-J features to under 15, which were used in a naive Bayes classifier (R e1071). The similarity between thyroid and blood repertoires was quantified using the Morisita-Horn index. The public sequencing data were trimmed at Q25 with fastp and processed into clonotypes with MiXCR by TCRdb, which kept only in-frame beta chains. Every entry covers one CDR3 protein and lists the most common genes and DNA from its rows. TCRdb's processing, not the authors', yielded these V and J calls. In this sample the table shows hundreds of thousands of distinct CDR3 sequences, roughly 40% of which occur a single time. 7.5% to 9.5% of the sample is in the top ten clones.

Stable Graves' hyperthyroidism was defined as no progression to ophthalmopathy during 18 months of follow-up. Hyperthyroidism patients were aged 18 to 65 years and newly diagnosed, with disease duration of less than 2 months. Any patient with an uncontrolled infection, another autoimmune disease, pregnancy or lactation was excluded. Clinical symptoms, serum thyroxine and TRAb, thyroid ultrasound, and orbital computed tomography formed the basis for the diagnoses. PBMCs were isolated from 7.5 to 10 ml of fresh peripheral blood by Ficoll-Paque density gradient centrifugation. Trizol reagent was used to extract total RNA, and RNA quality was then checked on an Agilent 2100 Bioanalyzer. These data belong to a study of T cells in Graves' hyperthyroidism and ophthalmopathy (dated by TCRdb to about 2019). About the investigation overall: Peripheral blood was sampled at the time of initial diagnosis, prior to any treatment. To identify distinguishing TCR V-J signatures, a discovery cohort of about 95 patients was used, comprising some 45 with Graves' ophthalmopathy and around 57 with stable Graves' hyperthyroidism. Whether ophthalmopathy could be predicted prospectively was tested in an independent validation cohort made up of 18 to 20 hyperthyroidism patients plus 17 patients who later progressed to ophthalmopathy. The 80 to 100 discovery patients were randomly divided into training and test sets at a 7:3 ratio. The study also compared thyroid tissue and blood T-cell repertoires from five or six Graves' hyperthyroidism patients. Following sampling, methimazole starting at 30 mg daily was given to hyperthyroidism patients, and high-dose intravenous methylprednisolone was given to ophthalmopathy patients. TCR Vbeta CDR3 sequencing of some 140 peripheral blood samples (over 40 ophthalmopathy, about 75 hyperthyroidism and roughly 17 progressor patients) is reported in the paper.

Overall study results and their limits: In validation, progression to ophthalmopathy was predicted by the model with roughly 69% sensitivity and roughly 76% specificity, a median of approximately 7.1 months before onset. Most expanded thyroid clonotypes (frequency above 0.001) were also detected in blood, a finding suggesting that blood repertoires may reflect thyroid immune responses. Sample size was not statistically predetermined, and blinding of investigators to group allocation was not performed. Ophthalmopathy was separated from stable hyperthyroidism by a 13 V-J signature model, with roughly 88% sensitivity and about 84% specificity obtained in cross-validation and 80%/75% obtained in testing.

Per the germline V gene, ENHRY is the CDR1 and SYGVKD is the CDR2. Including the terminal cysteine and phenylalanine, the CDR3 comprises 14 residues. CDR3 DNA is the only sequence kept; it has 42 bases, read in frame from the first base. The junction shows trimming of 4 bases on V and 3 bases on J, and the gene matches do not reach 6 bases of it. The TCR comes from a man between 18 and 29 years old with Graves' hyperthyroidism. The sequence joins TRBV10-3 to TRBJ2-7; 7 nucleotides in the junction match TRBD1. The sample taken for sequencing was blood. The CDR3 amino acid sequence is: CAISGQGDLYEQYF. The nucleotide sequence reads TGTGCCATCAGTGGCCAGGGGGACCTCTACGAGCAGTACTTC.